The clone carrying this T cell receptor (beta chain) appeared many times. Antigen unknown. This entry belongs to a study of Graves' ophthalmopathy and Graves' hyperthyroidism. As the template, RNA transcripts were used to amplify TCR beta CDR3 regions. HTBI primers primed a first-round RT-PCR, and a second-round multiplex PCR followed. TCRdb passed the multiplex PCR reads through MiXCR, listing each CDR3 protein once. The table lists 1 million to 1.3 million distinct CDR3 sequences, less than 45% of them singletons, with 8.5% to 14% in the top ten. There are 17 residues in the CDR3. J gave up 3 bases and V 0 bases, and 10 bases lay outside the gene matches. From germline, CDR1 is SGHRS and CDR2 YFSETQ. Overall study results and limits: Most expanded clonotypes from thyroid (those above 0.001 frequency) were also found in blood. Cross-validated, the 13-signature model showed 87.88%/81.08% sensitivity/specificity, and 80%/75% in the test set.

Diagnostic conclusions were grounded in clinical symptoms, serum thyroxine, TRAb, thyroid ultrasound and orbital computed tomography. This sequence originates from an adult man with Graves' hyperthyroidism. Sequencing input: peripheral blood or thyroid tissue (not recorded which). The gene calls are TRBV5-1 and TRBJ2-7, with 9 bases fitting TRBD2. The chain's CDR3 is CASSLELAGTSLYEQYF. CDR3 DNA sequence: TGCGCCAGCAGCTTGGAGCTAGCGGGAACCTCCCTCTACGAGCAGTACTTC.